This T cell receptor beta chain was captured by sequencing in a study of cytomegalovirus exposure and HLA in healthy donors. Whole-study results and caveats: Overall, approximately 150 TCR beta chains were annotated as cytomegalovirus-associated.

About this clone itself: Its antigen is not identified.

V trimming: 7 bases; J trimming: 4 bases; junction bases outside the gene matches: 4. Germline lookup yields CDR1 MNHEY and CDR2 SMNVEV (reference sequence). CDR3 length: 14 amino acids. Generated by immunoSEQ multiplex PCR, the TCRdb table keeps only in-frame clones and is missing some. The data hold approximately 280,000 clones, with approximately 87% observed a single time. The chain combines TRBV27 with TRBJ2-7; 13 bases map to TRBD2. The source of this sequence is a woman aged 18-35 years in good health and CMV-seronegative. The sequenced sample consisted of PBMCs. The CDR3 sequence: CASIRLAGGYEQYF. CDR3 DNA sequence: TGTGCCAGCATCCGACTAGCGGGGGGTTACGAGCAGTACTTC.